This entry features one T cell receptor beta chain sequence. The data originate from a study of control samples from healthy donors and cancer patients. The V end lost 6 bases, the J end lost 4 bases, and 16 bases lay between the germline ends. The V gene's germline CDR1 is LNHDA and CDR2 SQIVND (reference sequence). The CDR3 has 15 residues. Repertoires were generated with immunoSEQ multiplex PCR, while TCRdb's copy carries only in-frame clones and drops some. The data hold about 41,000 clones, with approximately 94% observed a single time. Sequencing used blood. The clonotype originates from a man aged 55-75 years in good health. The chain joins TRBV19 to TRBJ1-3; the D is unclear. CDR3 DNA sequence: TGTGCCAGTAGACCGGGCCCGTCTGGCGGAAACACCATATATTTT. Residues: CASRPGPSGGNTIYF.